The 9 T cell receptor beta chains listed next were all sequenced from one sample in a study of blood T cell repertoires in COVID-19. TCRdb's table, derived via immunoSEQ multiplex PCR, lists solely in-frame clones and lacks some. The sample lists 200,000 to 250,000 clones; about four fifths were seen once. The sample was peripheral blood. These receptors were taken from an elderly woman with COVID-19, enrolled during active disease.

The chain links TRBV6-1 to TRBJ1-5; D remains ambiguous. V lost 0 bases to trimming and J lost 4 bases, with 4 bases between them. In germline, CDR1 is MNHNS, CDR2 SASEGT. This CDR3 comprises 13 residues. The CDR3 reads CASSEAQNQPQHF. The CDR3 DNA follows: TGTGCCAGCAGTGAAGCCCAGAATCAGCCCCAGCATTTT.

V is TRBV5-1 and J is TRBJ2-2; D gene uncertain. Deletions cut 1 base from V and 6 bases from J, with 7 bases between. Germline loops: CDR1 SGHRS, CDR2 YFSETQ. The CDR3 is 13 amino acids. The CDR3 is CASSLLFPGELFF. The CDR3 nucleotides read TGCGCCAGCAGCTTGCTGTTCCCCGGGGAGCTGTTTTTT.

A single count supports this clone. The chain employs TRBV12-3 or TRBV12-4 and TRBJ1-1; weak D call: TRBD1 (6 bases). The V end lost 4 bases, the J end lost 7 bases, and 10 bases lay between the germline ends. The CDR3 loop spans 12 amino acids. DNA for the CDR3: TGTGCCAGCAGTTATCCCAGGGGTGAAGCTTTCTTT. It encodes CASSYPRGEAFF.

This clone appeared a few times. V gene TRBV10-1 combines with J gene TRBJ1-5; no clear D gene. Germline lookup yields CDR1 WNHNN and CDR2 SYGVQD (reference sequence). This CDR3 comprises 11 residues. The CDR3 DNA reads TGCCCTAAATTGGGCAATCAGCCCCAGCATTTT. Amino acid sequence: CPKLGNQPQHF.

This sequence joins TRBV11-2 and TRBJ1-6, with D tentatively TRBD1 (6 bases). The CDR3 covers 14 residues. The V and J ends lost 5 bases and 6 bases respectively, with 11 bases between them. In germline, CDR1 is SGHAT, CDR2 FQNNGV. The CDR3 region is CASSRGGVNSPLHF. CDR3 nucleotide sequence: TGTGCCAGCAGCCGAGGGGGGGTTAATTCACCCCTCCACTTT.

The V call is TRBV18, the J call TRBJ1-1; D is unresolved. The CDR3 runs 14 residues. Germline CDR1 reads KGHSH; CDR2 reads LQKENI. Trimming removed 1 base at V and 1 base at J, with 7 bases between. The CDR3 DNA sequence: TGTGCCAGCTCACCACAGAGTGGGAACACTGAAGCTTTCTTT. Translation gives CASSPQSGNTEAFF.

This clone was observed a handful of times. This chain uses TRBV21-1 with TRBJ1-5; the D call of TRBD1 is as the table states it, not checked on the DNA. TRBV21-1 counts as a pseudogene. This CDR3 is 12 amino acids long. The CDR3 DNA sequence: TGTGCCAGAGGACAGATCAATCAGCCCCAGCATTTT. Amino acid sequence: CARGQINQPQHF.

The chain uses TRBV5-5 and TRBJ2-5; D remains ambiguous. Germline loops: CDR1 SGHKS, CDR2 YYEKEE (reference sequence). The CDR3 is made up of 11 amino acids. Trimming took 4 bases from V and 5 from J, leaving 6 bases between them. The CDR3 loop reads CASSPLETQYF. CDR3 DNA: TGTGCCAGCAGCCCCCTCGAGACCCAGTACTTC.

This chain connects TRBV5-1 to TRBJ2-1; a weak D match, TRBD2 (5 bases). This CDR3 region has 16 residues. Germline values: CDR1 SGHRS, CDR2 YFSETQ. Between the trimmed V and J ends, which lost 2 bases and 7 bases, there was a span of 19 bases. The CDR3 is CASSFSVSGIANEQFF. In DNA, the CDR3 is TGCGCCAGCAGCTTCTCGGTGTCCGGGATTGCTAATGAGCAGTTCTTC.